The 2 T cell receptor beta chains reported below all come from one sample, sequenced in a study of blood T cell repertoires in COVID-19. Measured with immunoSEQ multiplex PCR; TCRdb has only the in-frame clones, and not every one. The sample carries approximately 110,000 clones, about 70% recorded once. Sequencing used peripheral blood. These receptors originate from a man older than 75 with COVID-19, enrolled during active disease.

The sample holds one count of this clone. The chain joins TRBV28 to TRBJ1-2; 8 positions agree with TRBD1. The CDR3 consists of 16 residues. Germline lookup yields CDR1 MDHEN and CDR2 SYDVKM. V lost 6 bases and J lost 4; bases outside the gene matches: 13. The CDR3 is CASRYTVGQGSYGYTF. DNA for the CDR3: TGTGCCAGCAGATACACCGTTGGACAGGGCAGCTATGGCTACACCTTC.

CDR3 coding DNA: TGTGCCAGCAGCAAGGGACTAGCGGGAGCGGGCACCGGGGAGCTGTTTTTT. Translated, it gives CASSKGLAGAGTGELFF. The rearrangement links TRBV7-9 to TRBJ2-2; 14 bases map to TRBD2. The CDR3 is 17 amino acids. Trimming cost V 5 bases and J 4 bases; bases outside gene matches: 6. Germline CDR1 reads SEHNR; CDR2 reads FQNEAQ (reference sequence).